Each of the 28 T cell receptor beta chains below was sequenced from the same sample in a study of a mutant IDH1 vaccine in newly diagnosed glioma. The time point is: baseline, week 1 (first vaccination visit). Regarding treatment: pre-vaccination baseline after standard-of-care therapy. Clones were read by immunoSEQ multiplex PCR, and TCRdb kept only the in-frame ones, dropping some. The data contain 50,000 to 65,000 clones, 65% to 80% of them singletons. This specimen consisted of PBMCs, obtained from a glioma patient treated with radiotherapy, temozolomide or both. Receptor source: a middle-aged woman with glioma.

This clone was recorded once. V and J are TRBV4-3 and TRBJ1-1, with D maybe TRBD1 (6 bases). V lost 0 bases and J 1 base, leaving 15 bases between the germline ends. Looked up from germline, CDR1 is LGHNA and CDR2 is YSLEER. CDR3 length: 17 amino acids. CDR3 sequence reads: CASSQDPPPGANTEAFF. CDR3 bases: TGCGCCAGCAGCCAAGACCCCCCCCCGGGGGCGAACACTGAAGCTTTCTTT.

This chain connects TRBV4-1 to TRBJ1-3, with D possibly TRBD1 on 6 matching bases. Trimming cost V 2 bases and J 4 bases, with 18 bases left between them. The CDR3 sequence is 17 residues long. The germline CDR1 and CDR2 sequences are MGHRA and YSYEKL. The CDR3 DNA is TGCGCCAGCAGCCAACGGAGCGGCAGGGGCTCGGGAAACACCATATATTTT. Residues: CASSQRSGRGSGNTIYF.

The chain is built from TRBV29-1 and TRBJ2-7, with D unresolved. The CDR3 contains 13 residues. Germline CDR1 reads SQVTM; CDR2 reads ANQGSEA. Trimming removed 5 bases from V and 1 base from J, with 12 bases in between. CDR3 nucleotides: TGCAGCGTTTTTCTTGGGGTATCCTACGAGCAGTACTTC. Protein: CSVFLGVSYEQYF.

As for this clone: A junction end diverges from the germline sequence, so it may reflect a read error. The chain uses TRBV5-5 and TRBJ2-7; 11 bases are a match to TRBD1. The CDR3 is 12 residues long. Germline-derived CDR1 and CDR2 are SGHKS and YYEKEE (reference sequence). The CDR3 loop reads CASSLSGQGGSF. In nucleotides, the CDR3 is TGTGCCAGCAGCTTGTCGGGACAGGGGGGGAGTTTC.

The CDR3 region has the DNA TGTGCCAGCAGCCAAGAGCCGGGCTTGGGGCTGTTTTTT. Translated: CASSQEPGLGLFF. This chain joins TRBV4-2 and TRBJ2-2; D gene unclear. V lost 0 bases and J lost 13, with 12 bases in between. Germline-derived CDR1 and CDR2 are LGHNA and YNFKEQ. The CDR3 runs to 13 residues.

This chain uses TRBV27 with TRBJ1-1; TRBD1 aligns across 8 bases. This CDR3 comprises 13 residues. Trimming took 5 bases from V and 11 from J; bases not matched to a gene: 10. Germline-derived CDR1 and CDR2 are MNHEY and SMNVEV (reference sequence). The CDR3 region has the DNA TGTGCCAGCAGTCCCAGGGGGCTAACCACGGCTTTCTTT. Encoded protein: CASSPRGLTTAFF.

The chain combines TRBV11-2 with TRBJ1-1, with a tentative D call TRBD1 (6 bases). V was clipped by 2 bases and J by 1 base, with 8 bases between them. The CDR3 contains 14 residues. Germline V gives CDR1 SGHAT, CDR2 FQNNGV. The chain's CDR3 is CASSLTGPNTEAFF. CDR3 DNA: TGTGCCAGCAGCTTAACAGGGCCGAACACTGAAGCTTTCTTT.

V usage is TRBV2 and J usage is TRBJ2-1, with 8 bases that match TRBD2. V trimming: 6 bases; J trimming: 4 bases; junction bases outside the gene matches: 5. This CDR3 is 14 amino acids long. Germline CDR1 SNHLY, CDR2 FYNNEI. The CDR3 region is CASRKGLAYNEQFF. The CDR3 DNA sequence: TGTGCCAGCAGAAAAGGACTAGCTTACAATGAGCAGTTCTTC.

The chain employs TRBV9 and TRBJ2-2, with D possibly matching TRBD2 (6 bases). The CDR3 spans 11 residues. V was pared by 6 bases and J by 8 bases, with 8 bases between. Per germline, CDR1 SGDLS and CDR2 YYNGEE. The CDR3 nucleotides are TGTGCCAGCACCCGGGGGGGGGAGCTGTTTTTT. It yields the protein CASTRGGELFF.

The chain links TRBV21-1 to TRBJ2-7. TRBV21-1 is recorded as a pseudogene. This CDR3 contains 9 residues. The CDR3 spells CARPYEQYF. CDR3 coding DNA: TGTGCCAGGCCCTACGAGCAGTACTTC.

This sequence joins TRBV19 and TRBJ1-2; possible D gene TRBD1, 5 bases. The ends were cut back, 4 bases at V and 4 bases at J, with 10 bases in the middle. Germline V CDR1 and CDR2: LNHDA, SQIVND (reference sequence). CDR3 length: 13 amino acids. As DNA, the CDR3 is TGTGCCAGTAGTAGAGACAGCCTCTATGGCTACACCTTC. Its protein product is CASSRDSLYGYTF. Looking up the rest from reference TRBV19 and TRBJ1-2 gives the full variable domain: DGGITQSPKYLFRKEGQNVTLSCEQNLNHDAMYWYRQDPGQGLRLIYYSQIVNDFQKGDIAEGYSVSREKKESFPLTVTSAQKNPTAFYLCASSRDSLYGYTFGSGTRLTVV.

This sequence joins TRBV15 and TRBJ1-1, with D uncertain. V was shortened by 4 bases and J by 0 bases, with 15 bases between the two germline ends. From germline, CDR1 is LNHNV and CDR2 YYDKDF (reference sequence). This CDR3 contains 16 residues. CDR3 protein: CATSTENGEVNTEAFF. The CDR3 DNA sequence: TGTGCCACCAGCACGGAAAATGGGGAAGTGAACACTGAAGCTTTCTTT.

V and J are TRBV14 and TRBJ2-1; 11 positions agree with TRBD2. With V trimmed by 6 bases and J by 7 bases, 11 bases remained unmatched. The length of the CDR3 is 16 residues. Looked up from germline, CDR1 is SGHDN and CDR2 is FVKESK. CDR3 bases: TGTGCCAGCAGACCCTTTAGCGGGGGGGCAAGGAATGAGCAGTTCTTC. It yields the protein CASRPFSGGARNEQFF.

The CDR3 sequence: CASSIGVSASSYNEQFF. CDR3 coding DNA: TGTGCCAGCAGCATAGGGGTTAGCGCGAGCTCCTACAATGAGCAGTTCTTC. This chain connects TRBV7-9 to TRBJ2-1; D possibly matches TRBD1 or TRBD2 (5 bases each). V gave up 5 bases and J gave up 0 bases, with 17 bases separating them. Per germline, CDR1 SEHNR and CDR2 FQNEAQ (reference sequence). The CDR3 is 17 residues long.

This chain links TRBV2 with TRBJ2-6; D gene uncertain. Germline V gene data show CDR1 as SNHLY and CDR2 as FYNNEI. The CDR3 contains 14 residues. Trimming shortened V by 6 bases and J by 1 base, and 7 bases separated the two germline ends. Here the CDR3 reads CASRESSGANVLTF. In DNA, the CDR3 is TGTGCCAGCAGGGAGAGTTCTGGGGCCAACGTCCTGACTTTC.

This clone was observed a few times. The V and J genes are TRBV2 and TRBJ1-5; possible D gene TRBD1, 6 bases. There are 13 residues in the CDR3. CDR1 is SNHLY, CDR2 FYNNEI, per germline. V was pared by 7 bases and J by 3 bases, with 10 bases between. CDR3 sequence reads: CASTGGLNQPQHF. The CDR3, as DNA: TGTGCCAGCACGGGGGGGCTCAATCAGCCCCAGCATTTT.

A remark on this clone: Different DNA sequences within this sample yield the same CDR3. The CDR3 DNA follows: TGTGCCAGCAGCTTGGCAGGGGGATTGAACTATGGCTACACCTTC. As protein: CASSLAGGLNYGYTF. V and J are TRBV5-6 and TRBJ1-2; 7 bases agree with TRBD1. This CDR3 contains 15 residues. Germline assignment: CDR1 SGHDT and CDR2 YYEEEE. With V trimmed by 0 bases and J by 2 bases, 4 bases remained unmatched.

This clone was found a few times. J is TRBJ1-5 and V is TRBV6-5, with D uncertain. The CDR3 is 14 amino acids. V was shortened by 0 bases and J by 8 bases, with 11 bases between the two germline ends. Germline lookup yields CDR1 MNHEY and CDR2 SVGAGI. The CDR3 protein is CASSYSKVVEPQHF. CDR3 sequence (DNA): TGTGCCAGCAGTTACTCGAAGGTTGTGGAGCCCCAGCATTTT.

The chain is built from TRBV30 and TRBJ1-2; no definite D call. V was shortened by 4 bases and J by 5 bases, with 11 bases between the two germline ends. CDR1 and CDR2 from the germline V gene are GTSNPN and SVGIG (reference sequence). This CDR3 contains 12 residues. CDR3 region: CAWIGSFYGYTF. The DNA for the CDR3 is TGTGCCTGGATAGGTTCATTTTATGGCTACACCTTC.

This clone was recorded only once. V and J are TRBV4-1 and TRBJ1-2, with 8 bases that match TRBD1. CDR1 and CDR2 (germline): MGHRA, YSYEKL. This CDR3 has 17 residues. V gave up 5 bases and J gave up 4 bases; unmatched junction bases: 15. CDR3: CASSAAGTGLAPYGYTF. The CDR3 nucleotides are TGCGCCAGCAGCGCCGCCGGGACAGGCTTAGCTCCCTATGGCTACACCTTC.

The gene calls are TRBV7-9 and TRBJ2-7; 7 nucleotides line up with TRBD1. Trimming took 1 base from V and 4 from J; bases not matched to a gene: 1. Per germline, CDR1 SEHNR and CDR2 FQNEAQ (reference sequence). The CDR3 runs to 13 residues. CDR3 amino acids: CASSLGGQYEQYF. The CDR3 nucleotides are TGTGCCAGCAGCTTAGGGGGACAGTACGAGCAGTACTTC.

This clone was recorded only once. CDR3: CASRFKGNEQYF. DNA of the CDR3: TGTGCTAGCCGGTTTAAAGGGAACGAGCAGTACTTC. The chain carries TRBV12-5 and TRBJ2-7; no clear D. This CDR3 has 12 residues. CDR1 and CDR2 (germline): LGHNT, FRNRAP. V was shortened by 9 bases and J by 5 bases, with 14 bases between the two germline ends.

V and J are TRBV6-1 and TRBJ2-7, with 9 bases lining up with TRBD2. V was clipped by 7 bases and J by 2 bases; unmatched bases: 3. CDR1 and CDR2 from the germline V gene are MNHNS and SASEGT. The CDR3 covers 13 residues. CDR3 sequence reads: CASNSGGPYEQYF. The CDR3 region has the DNA TGTGCCAGCAATAGCGGGGGCCCCTACGAGCAGTACTTC.

The chain joins TRBV29-1 to TRBJ1-2; TRBD1 might be the D (5 bases). Germline V gene data show CDR1 as SQVTM and CDR2 as ANQGSEA. V lost 4 bases and J 0 bases, leaving 15 bases between the germline ends. The CDR3 length is 15 residues. CDR3 DNA: TGCAGCGTTGTAGTGGCAGGGACGACTAACTATGGCTACACCTTC. Amino acids: CSVVVAGTTNYGYTF.

The rearrangement joins TRBV15 to TRBJ2-5; D is possibly TRBD2 (5 bases). CDR1 and CDR2 (germline): LNHNV, YYDKDF (reference sequence). This CDR3 comprises 12 residues. V was trimmed by 8 bases and J by 4 bases, leaving 11 bases between them. CDR3 residues: CATSKRGETQYF. CDR3 DNA sequence: TGTGCCACCTCTAAACGGGGAGAGACCCAGTACTTC.

The gene calls are TRBV6-1 and TRBJ1-2; D gene unclear. Trimming took off 2 bases at V and 2 bases at J, with 6 bases between the two ends. CDR1 is MNHNS, CDR2 SASEGT, per germline. The CDR3 sequence is 13 residues long. CDR3 nucleotide sequence: TGTGCCAGCAGTGAACAAGGCAACTATGGCTACACCTTC. Translation gives CASSEQGNYGYTF.

The rearrangement joins TRBV23-1 to TRBJ2-2, with a tentative D call TRBD1 (5 bases). TRBV23-1 is an ORF, with its function uncertain. This CDR3 comprises 14 residues. V was clipped by 6 bases and J by 6 bases, with 14 bases between them. CDR3 sequence (DNA): TGCGCCAGCAGCTCGTCCCCAGGGCCCGGGGAGCTGTTTTTT. Its protein product is CASSSSPGPGELFF.

The chain combines TRBV30 with TRBJ2-3, with D possibly matching TRBD1 (5 bases). The ends were cut back, 2 bases at V and 0 bases at J, with 15 bases in the middle. The germline V gene encodes CDR1 GTSNPN and CDR2 SVGIG (reference sequence). The CDR3 spans 16 residues. The CDR3 spells CAWSTTQGASTDTQYF. Here the CDR3 DNA reads TGTGCCTGGAGTACAACGCAGGGCGCCAGCACAGATACGCAGTATTTT.